The 30 T cell receptor beta chains below come from one sample, sequenced in a study of regulatory T cells in long-lasting Graves disease (dated by TCRdb to the early 2020s). Libraries came from multiplex PCR. The sequencer listed for this sample is Illumina HiSeq 4000. CDR3 regions were amplified by Arm-PCR with iRepertoire HTBI primers to construct TCR beta libraries. TCRdb cleaned the public reads at Q25 with fastp, built clones with MiXCR and kept in-frame beta chains. Each entry merges the rows of one CDR3 protein and shows their most common DNA and genes. The sample table shows fewer than 450,000 distinct CDR3 sequences, and less than 25% are seen once. The ten top clones hold 20% to 25% of the sample. Read against the paper, the sample's time point label means: persistent/refractory GD, antithyroid drugs over 5 years with positive TRAb. For both TCR sequencing and RNA sequencing, RNA was extracted from PBMCs in TRIzol.

This sample comprised peripheral blood mononuclear cells (PBMCs), obtained when the disease was refractory, from a patient treated with antithyroid drugs. The receptor set was obtained from a female donor with Graves disease.

In this sample, this clonotype turned up many times. V and J are TRBV20-1 and TRBJ2-6; D remains unclear. V lost 1 base, J lost 2 bases, and 6 bases lay in between. This CDR3 contains 14 residues. Per the germline V gene, CDR1 is DFQATT and CDR2 is SNEGSKA (reference sequence). CDR3 coding DNA: TGCAGTGCTAGAGTAGAGACTGGGGCCAACGTCCTGACTTTC. It specifies CSARVETGANVLTF.

The sample holds many counts of this clonotype. The V gene is TRBV28, the J gene TRBJ2-7, with 9 bases aligning to TRBD1. V shed 6 bases, J shed 2 bases, and the junction held 5 bases outside the gene matches. Germline lookup yields CDR1 MDHEN and CDR2 SYDVKM. The CDR3 loop spans 14 amino acids. For the CDR3, the DNA is TGTGCCAGCAGCCGGACAGGGGACACCTACGAGCAGTACTTC. This translates into CASSRTGDTYEQYF.

This clonotype was detected a few times. The gene calls are TRBV7-9 and TRBJ2-5, with D possibly being TRBD1 (5 bases). The CDR3 is 14 amino acids. V shed 3 bases and J shed 3 bases, with 11 bases lying between them. Germline lookup yields CDR1 SEHNR and CDR2 FQNEAQ (reference sequence). CDR3 protein: CASSFGQGKETQYF. In nucleotides, the CDR3 is TGTGCCAGCAGCTTCGGTCAGGGCAAAGAGACCCAGTACTTC. The full variable domain, in which reference TRBV7-9 and TRBJ2-5 provide the parts outside the CDR3, is DTGVSQNPRHKITKRGQNVTFRCDPISEHNRLYWYRQTLGQGPEFLTYFQNEAQLEKSRLLSDRFSAERPKGSFSTLEIQRTEQGDSAMYLCASSFGQGKETQYFGPGTRLLVL.

This chain joins TRBV3-1 and TRBJ1-1; D is unresolved. The CDR3 loop spans 14 amino acids. The V gene lost 3 bases and the J gene lost 0 bases, with 8 bases spanning the gap. Germline CDR1 is LGHDT and CDR2 is YNNKEL (reference sequence). The CDR3, as DNA: TGTGCCAGCAGCCACGTACAGCTGAACACTGAAGCTTTCTTT. Translated, it gives CASSHVQLNTEAFF.

This chain joins TRBV19 and TRBJ1-5; unclear D gene. With 2 bases removed from V and 2 bases from J, the gap between germline ends came to 7 bases. The CDR3 runs to 14 residues. Germline-derived CDR1 and CDR2 are LNHDA and SQIVND (reference sequence). The CDR3 nucleotides are TGTGCCAGTAGTATAAGCAAAGGCAATCAGCCCCAGCATTTT. Protein sequence: CASSISKGNQPQHF.

This clonotype was seen many times. The chain carries TRBV7-2 and TRBJ2-7; the D gene is possibly TRBD1 (5 bases). Germline V gene sequence: CDR1 SGHTA, CDR2 FQGNSA. Deletions cut 3 bases from V and 4 bases from J, with 13 bases between. This CDR3 is 14 amino acids long. The CDR3 DNA follows: TGTGCCAGCAGCTTCGCAAAGGGGTCATACGAGCAGTACTTC. It codes for CASSFAKGSYEQYF.

J is TRBJ1-4 and V is TRBV28; a possible D gene is TRBD1 (5 bases). This CDR3 is built from 15 residues. CDR1 and CDR2 from the germline V gene are MDHEN and SYDVKM. Trimming shortened V by 6 bases and J by 4 bases, and 15 bases separated the two germline ends. As DNA, the CDR3 is TGTGCCAGCAGGCCCACGGGGCCGATTAATGAAAAACTGTTTTTT. Translated: CASRPTGPINEKLFF.

This clonotype was detected a few times. The chain recombines TRBV6-1 with TRBJ1-3; D may be TRBD1 (5 bases). The germline CDR1 and CDR2 sequences are MNHNS and SASEGT. Trimming stripped 7 bases from V and 2 bases from J, with 27 bases between. The CDR3 runs 19 residues. In DNA, the CDR3 is TGTGCCAGCAACGTACTCCCCCCCCGGGGGGGAGGGGCTGGAAACACCATATATTTT. It translates to CASNVLPPRGGGAGNTIYF.

This rearrangement joins TRBV5-1 to TRBJ2-1, with D hard to call. Per germline, CDR1 SGHRS and CDR2 YFSETQ. This CDR3 spans 14 amino acids. Trimming pared 4 bases from V and 5 bases from J, leaving 13 bases between. The CDR3 sequence: CASSRDGPDNEQFF. In DNA form, the CDR3 reads TGCGCCAGCAGCCGCGACGGCCCGGACAATGAGCAGTTCTTC.

This clonotype was counted a single time. The chain couples TRBV10-3 to TRBJ1-1, with D possibly matching TRBD1 (5 bases). CDR1 and CDR2 (germline): ENHRY, SYGVKD. There are 16 residues in the CDR3. With 6 bases removed from V and 3 bases from J, the gap between germline ends came to 20 bases. CDR3 loop: CAIRAGGPGMDTEAFF. The CDR3 coding sequence is TGTGCCATCAGAGCGGGGGGACCAGGGATGGACACTGAAGCTTTCTTT.

The CDR3 loop reads CASTEGYTGELFF. The CDR3 DNA follows: TGTGCCAGCACTGAGGGTTACACCGGGGAGCTGTTTTTT. V gene TRBV6-1 combines with J gene TRBJ2-2, with D possibly TRBD2 on 5 matching bases. Germline assignment: CDR1 MNHNS and CDR2 SASEGT. This CDR3 has 13 amino acids. The germline V and J ends were trimmed by 7 bases and 3 bases, with 9 bases remaining between them.

The chain uses TRBV7-8 and TRBJ1-1; 12 nucleotides line up with TRBD1. V lost 1 base, J lost 4 bases, and 7 bases stayed unmatched. The germline V gene encodes CDR1 SGHVS and CDR2 FQNEAQ. This CDR3 region has 17 residues. The CDR3 reads CASSLVGQGAGGTEAFF. The CDR3 DNA sequence: TGTGCCAGCAGCTTAGTGGGACAGGGGGCGGGTGGCACTGAAGCTTTCTTT. The entire variable domain, with the rest obtained from reference TRBV7-8 and TRBJ1-1, is as follows: GAGVSQSPRYKVAKRGQDVALRCDPISGHVSLFWYQQALGQGPEFLTYFQNEAQLDKSGLPSDRFFAERPEGSVSTLKIQRTQQEDSAVYLCASSLVGQGAGGTEAFFGQGTRLTVV.

This clonotype has a handful of counts. This sequence joins TRBV13 and TRBJ1-4; tentative D call: TRBD1 (6 bases). The V gene lost 0 bases and the J gene lost 3 bases, with 8 bases spanning the gap. In germline, CDR1 is PRHDT, CDR2 FYEKMQ (reference sequence). The CDR3 is 15 residues long. The DNA of the CDR3 is TGTGCCAGCAGCTTAGGGGGGGGCTCTAATGAAAAACTGTTTTTT. Translating gives CASSLGGGSNEKLFF.

This clonotype was found a few times. The rearrangement uses TRBV6-2 or TRBV6-3 and TRBJ1-2; D ambiguous. Germline V gene data show CDR1 as MNHEY and CDR2 as SVGEGT. This CDR3 region has 13 residues. V shed 0 bases and J shed 5 bases, with 7 bases lying between them. CDR3 in DNA: TGTGCCAGCAGTTACTCTGAAGGATATGGCTACACCTTC. Translated: CASSYSEGYGYTF.

V usage is TRBV9 and J usage is TRBJ1-1; a possible D gene is TRBD1 (6 bases). The CDR3 sequence is 13 residues long. V lost 7 bases, J lost 8 bases, and 18 bases lay in between. Germline assignment: CDR1 SGDLS and CDR2 YYNGEE. The CDR3 nucleotides read TGTGCCAGCGCAATTACCGGGACACAAGAAGCTTTCTTT. As protein: CASAITGTQEAFF.

This clonotype showed up many times. The V and J genes are TRBV7-9 and TRBJ2-4; D is perhaps TRBD1 or TRBD2 (5 bases each). The germline gives CDR1 SEHNR, CDR2 FQNEAQ (reference sequence). This CDR3 contains 16 residues. Trimming removed 0 bases from V and 6 bases from J, with 15 bases in between. The chain's CDR3 is CASSLAPAGSGNIQYF. For the CDR3, the DNA is TGTGCCAGCAGCTTAGCGCCCGCAGGGAGTGGAAACATTCAGTACTTC.

This clonotype occurred many times. V usage is TRBV28 and J usage is TRBJ2-7; D unresolved. This CDR3 has 12 residues. V was trimmed by 5 bases and J by 4 bases, leaving 9 bases between them. The germline CDR1 and CDR2 sequences are MDHEN and SYDVKM. The CDR3 nucleotides read TGTGCCAGCAGTCTCACCCATTACGAGCAGTACTTC. The encoded protein is CASSLTHYEQYF.

A few counts support this clonotype. The J gene is TRBJ2-3, the V gene TRBV7-2, with a possible D match to TRBD2 (6 bases). CDR1 and CDR2 (germline): SGHTA, FQGNSA. Trimming pared 2 bases from V and 1 base from J, leaving 13 bases between. The CDR3 runs to 16 residues. This chain's CDR3 is CASSLYVGGGTDTQYF. The CDR3 DNA follows: TGTGCCAGCAGCTTATATGTGGGAGGCGGCACAGATACGCAGTATTTT.

The table lists this clonotype with many counts. The CDR3 nucleotides read TGTGCCAGCAGTTCGACAGGGGATTGGCAGCCCCAGCATTTT. This encodes CASSSTGDWQPQHF. The J gene is TRBJ1-5, the V gene TRBV28, with 8 nucleotides matching TRBD1. This CDR3 contains 14 residues. Germline V CDR1 and CDR2: MDHEN, SYDVKM. Losses at the gene ends were 4 bases for V and 7 bases for J; bases not matched to a gene: 6.

The gene calls are TRBV5-5 and TRBJ1-1, with no clear D. This CDR3 is built from 13 residues. The germline V and J ends were trimmed by 4 bases and 3 bases, with 10 bases remaining between them. Germline CDR1 reads SGHKS; CDR2 reads YYEKEE (reference sequence). CDR3: CASSPGIYTEAFF. CDR3 in DNA: TGTGCCAGCAGCCCTGGGATTTACACTGAAGCTTTCTTT.

In this sample, this clonotype turned up many times. The rearrangement uses TRBV12-3 or TRBV12-4 and TRBJ2-5; weak D call: TRBD1 (6 bases). The CDR3 totals 11 residues. V lost 6 bases, J lost 8 bases, and 10 bases lay in between. CDR3 bases: TGTGCCAGCAGGAACAGGGATACCCAGTACTTC. Translated: CASRNRDTQYF.

The chain combines TRBV20-1 with TRBJ2-7, with 7 bases fitting TRBD1. The CDR3 has 13 residues. The junction had 6 bases not matched to a gene; V was cut back by 4 bases and J by 3 bases. Germline V CDR1 and CDR2: DFQATT, SNEGSKA (reference sequence). CDR3 nucleotide sequence: TGCAGTGCTACCGGACAGGTGGGCTACGAGCAGTACTTC. It yields the protein CSATGQVGYEQYF.

On this clonotype: One end of the junction is discordant with germline, which a read error may explain. This chain uses TRBV7-2 with TRBJ2-2; weak D call: TRBD2 (5 bases). The CDR3 totals 15 residues. Germline-derived CDR1 and CDR2 are SGHTA and FQGNSA. The CDR3 sequence: CVSSYKPGYTGELFF. The CDR3 DNA reads TGTGTCAGCAGCTATAAACCGGGGTACACCGGGGAGCTGTTTTTT.

This clonotype was detected only a few times. V is TRBV20-1 and J is TRBJ1-4; D is unclear. V dropped 0 bases and J dropped 0 bases, with 11 bases sitting between them. The germline V gene has CDR1 DFQATT and CDR2 SNEGSKA (reference sequence). This CDR3 is 16 amino acids long. CDR3 sequence (DNA): TGCAGTGCTAGAGATTCGGAGGGCGCAACTAATGAAAAACTGTTTTTT. Residues: CSARDSEGATNEKLFF.

There are many counts of this clonotype. The V and J genes are TRBV3-1 and TRBJ2-7; perhaps TRBD1 as D (6 bases). V was pared by 4 bases and J by 8 bases, with 9 bases between. Germline V CDR1 and CDR2: LGHDT, YNNKEL (reference sequence). This CDR3 comprises 11 residues. The CDR3 loop reads CASSRGGKQYF. CDR3 coding DNA: TGTGCCAGCAGCCGAGGGGGAAAGCAGTACTTC.

The CDR3 is CSAWGEGGNEQYF. Here the CDR3 DNA reads TGCAGTGCTTGGGGGGAGGGCGGGAACGAGCAGTACTTC. The V and J genes are TRBV20-1 and TRBJ2-7, with 7 bases that match TRBD2. This CDR3 is 13 amino acids long. In germline, CDR1 is DFQATT, CDR2 SNEGSKA (reference sequence). J was trimmed by 5 bases and V by 5 bases; bases with no gene match: 9.

The rearrangement joins TRBV27 to TRBJ2-7; either TRBD1 or TRBD2 may fit D (7 bases each). From germline, CDR1 is MNHEY and CDR2 SMNVEV (reference sequence). CDR3 length equals 13 residues. V was pared by 6 bases and J by 7 bases, with 16 bases between. The CDR3 protein is CASRPGQGGEQYF. As DNA, the CDR3 is TGTGCCAGCAGACCGGGGCAGGGGGGGGAGCAGTACTTC.

A word on this clonotype: It may be a read error: a sequence one base away is much more abundant. V usage is TRBV6-2 or TRBV6-3 and J usage is TRBJ1-1, with D tentatively TRBD1 (5 bases). Trimming pared 5 bases from V and 7 bases from J, leaving 29 bases between. This CDR3 spans 18 amino acids. In germline, CDR1 is MNHEY, CDR2 SVGEGT. This chain's CDR3 is CASSEVGQGRYLGNEAFF. In nucleotides, the CDR3 is TGTGCCAGCAGTGAAGTAGGGCAGGGAAGATATTTGGGCAATGAAGCTTTCTTT.

This clonotype was recorded at least ten times. V gene TRBV6-1 combines with J gene TRBJ1-5, with a possible D match to TRBD1 (5 bases). Germline CDR1 reads MNHNS; CDR2 reads SASEGT. The CDR3 spans 15 residues. V dropped 5 bases and J dropped 1 base, with 12 bases sitting between them. CDR3 loop: CASSTPGLSNQPQHF. In DNA form, the CDR3 reads TGTGCCAGCAGTACCCCGGGACTGAGCAATCAGCCCCAGCATTTT.

The chain uses TRBV6-1 and TRBJ1-6, with D perhaps TRBD1 (6 bases). Germline-derived CDR1 and CDR2 are MNHNS and SASEGT. The V end was cut by 6 bases, the J end by 5 bases, with 14 bases between. CDR3 size: 15 residues. Written as DNA, the CDR3 is TGTGCCAGCAGCATGGACAGCGTTAATAATTCACCCCTCCACTTT. Translating it yields CASSMDSVNNSPLHF.